The 5 T cell receptor beta chains listed next were all sequenced from one sample in a study of blood T cell repertoires in COVID-19. Assay: immunoSEQ multiplex PCR; the TCRdb copy retains only in-frame clones and omits some. Here the sample spans approximately 250,000 clones, about 91% being singletons. Sequenced input: PBMCs or T cells enriched from blood (not recorded which). The receptors stem from a middle-aged woman with acute COVID-19.

V and J are TRBV3-1 (or the pseudogene TRBV3-2) and TRBJ2-2; D is possibly TRBD2 (6 bases). From germline, CDR1 is LGHDT and CDR2 YNNKEL (reference sequence). V shed 4 bases and J shed 6 bases, with 12 bases lying between them. The CDR3 contains 14 residues. CDR3 in DNA: TGTGCCAGCAGCCCTCGACTAGTTTCCGGGGAGCTGTTTTTT. Amino acid sequence: CASSPRLVSGELFF.

The chain uses TRBV7-9 and TRBJ1-2; 7 nucleotides agree with TRBD1. Germline assignment: CDR1 SEHNR and CDR2 FQNEAQ (reference sequence). This CDR3 contains 15 residues. Germline trimming cut 6 bases from V and 0 bases from J; bases unmatched to any gene: 7. This CDR3 is CASRPQQGPNYGYTF. The DNA of the CDR3 is TGTGCCAGCAGACCTCAACAGGGGCCTAACTATGGCTACACCTTC.

This sequence joins TRBV9 and TRBJ1-1, with D unresolved. The germline V and J ends were trimmed by 1 base and 0 bases, with 13 bases remaining between them. The germline gives CDR1 SGDLS, CDR2 YYNGEE. The CDR3 is made up of 16 amino acids. The CDR3 is CASSVQPTTMNTEAFF. DNA of the CDR3: TGTGCCAGCAGCGTACAGCCGACGACTATGAACACTGAAGCTTTCTTT.

This clone showed up just once. This chain joins TRBV11-2 and TRBJ2-1; D uncertain. Trimming stripped 2 bases from V and 5 bases from J, with 10 bases between. Germline-derived CDR1 and CDR2 are SGHAT and FQNNGV. This CDR3 is 14 amino acids long. This CDR3 reads CASSLILVNNEQFF. The CDR3 DNA reads TGTGCCAGCAGCTTAATTCTTGTAAACAATGAGCAGTTCTTC. The full variable domain, rest sourced from reference TRBV11-2 and TRBJ2-1, is EAGVAQSPRYKIIEKRQSVAFWCNPISGHATLYWYQQILGQGPKLLIQFQNNGVVDDSQLPKDRFSAERLKGVDSTLKIQPAKLEDSAVYLCASSLILVNNEQFFGPGTRLTVL.

The CDR3 loop is CASIRQGGGGGELFF. The CDR3 DNA is TGCGCCAGCATTCGACAGGGCGGAGGAGGCGGGGAGCTGTTTTTT. The J gene is TRBJ2-2, the V gene TRBV5-1; 7 bases line up with TRBD1. Germline V gene lookup returns CDR1 SGHRS and CDR2 YFSETQ. The V gene end was trimmed by 6 bases and the J gene end by 7 bases; junction bases not matched to a gene: 12. The CDR3 length is 15 residues.